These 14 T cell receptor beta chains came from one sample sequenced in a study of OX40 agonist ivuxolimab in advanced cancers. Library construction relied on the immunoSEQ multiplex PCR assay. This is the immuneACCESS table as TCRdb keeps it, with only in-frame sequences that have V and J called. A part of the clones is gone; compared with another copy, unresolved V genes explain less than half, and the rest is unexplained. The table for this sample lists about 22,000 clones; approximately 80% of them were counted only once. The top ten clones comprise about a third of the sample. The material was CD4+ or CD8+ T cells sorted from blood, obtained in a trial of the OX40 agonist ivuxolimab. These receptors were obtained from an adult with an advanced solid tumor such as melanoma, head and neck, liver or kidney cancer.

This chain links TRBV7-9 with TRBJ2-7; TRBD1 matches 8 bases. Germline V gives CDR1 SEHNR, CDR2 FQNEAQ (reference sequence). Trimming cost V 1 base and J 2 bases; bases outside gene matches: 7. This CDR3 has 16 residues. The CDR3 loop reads CASSLEGTGRTYEQYF. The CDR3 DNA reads TGTGCCAGCAGCTTAGAGGGGACAGGACGAACCTACGAGCAGTACTTC.

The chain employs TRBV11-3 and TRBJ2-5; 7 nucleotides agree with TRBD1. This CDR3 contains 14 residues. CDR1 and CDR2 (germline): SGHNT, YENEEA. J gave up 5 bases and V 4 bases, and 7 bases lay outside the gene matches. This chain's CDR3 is CASSSQGDVETQYF. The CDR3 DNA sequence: TGTGCCAGCAGCTCTCAGGGGGACGTGGAGACCCAGTACTTC.

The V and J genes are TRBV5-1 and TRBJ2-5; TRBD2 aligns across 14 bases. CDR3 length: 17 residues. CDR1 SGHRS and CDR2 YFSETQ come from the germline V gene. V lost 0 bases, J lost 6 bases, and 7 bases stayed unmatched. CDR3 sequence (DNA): TGCGCCAGCAGCTTGGAGACTAGCGGGAGGGCCTTTAAGACCCAGTACTTC. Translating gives CASSLETSGRAFKTQYF.

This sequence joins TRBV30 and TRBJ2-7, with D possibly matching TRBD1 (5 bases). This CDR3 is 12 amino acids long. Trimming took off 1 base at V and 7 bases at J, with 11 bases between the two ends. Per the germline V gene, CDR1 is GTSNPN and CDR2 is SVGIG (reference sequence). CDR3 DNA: TGTGCCTGGAGTGCGGACACCTTAGAGCAGTACTTC. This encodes CAWSADTLEQYF.

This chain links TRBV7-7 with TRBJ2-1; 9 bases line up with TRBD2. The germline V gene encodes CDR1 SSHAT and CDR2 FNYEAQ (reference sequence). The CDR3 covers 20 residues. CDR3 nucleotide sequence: TGTGAGCCAAGACATACGGCGGGAGGGCCGGAGGGCCGTAGTGGAGATGAGCAGTTCTTC. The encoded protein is CEPRHTAGGPEGRSGDEQFF.

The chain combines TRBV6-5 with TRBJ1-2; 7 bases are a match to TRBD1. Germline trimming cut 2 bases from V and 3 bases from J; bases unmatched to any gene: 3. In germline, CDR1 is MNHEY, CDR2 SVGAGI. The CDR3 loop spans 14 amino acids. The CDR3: CASSYNQGDYGYTF. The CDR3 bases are TGTGCCAGCAGTTACAACCAGGGGGACTATGGCTACACCTTC.

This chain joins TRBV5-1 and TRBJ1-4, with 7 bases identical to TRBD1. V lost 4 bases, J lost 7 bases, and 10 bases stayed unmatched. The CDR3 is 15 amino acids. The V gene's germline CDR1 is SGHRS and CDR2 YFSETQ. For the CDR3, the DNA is TGCGCCAGCAGCGGGGTCGGGAACAGGGGTGAAAAACTGTTTTTT. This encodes CASSGVGNRGEKLFF.

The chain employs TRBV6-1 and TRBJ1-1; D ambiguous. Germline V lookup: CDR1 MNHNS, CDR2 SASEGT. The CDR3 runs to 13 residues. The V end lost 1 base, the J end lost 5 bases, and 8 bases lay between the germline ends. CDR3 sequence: CASSEELGTEAFF. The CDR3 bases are TGTGCCAGCAGTGAAGAGCTCGGGACTGAAGCTTTCTTT.

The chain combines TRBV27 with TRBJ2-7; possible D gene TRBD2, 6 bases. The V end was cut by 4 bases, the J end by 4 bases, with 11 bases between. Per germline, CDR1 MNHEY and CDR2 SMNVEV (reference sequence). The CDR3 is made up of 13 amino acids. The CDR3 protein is CASSSGLLYEQYF. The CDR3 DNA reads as TGTGCCAGCAGTTCGGGACTGTTATACGAGCAGTACTTC.

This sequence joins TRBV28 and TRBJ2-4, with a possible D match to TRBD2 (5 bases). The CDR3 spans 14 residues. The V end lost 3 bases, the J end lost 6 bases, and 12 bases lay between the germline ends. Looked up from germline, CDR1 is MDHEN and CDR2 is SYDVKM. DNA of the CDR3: TGTGCCAGCAGTTTTGAGGGAGCGGTAAACATTCAGTACTTC. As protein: CASSFEGAVNIQYF.

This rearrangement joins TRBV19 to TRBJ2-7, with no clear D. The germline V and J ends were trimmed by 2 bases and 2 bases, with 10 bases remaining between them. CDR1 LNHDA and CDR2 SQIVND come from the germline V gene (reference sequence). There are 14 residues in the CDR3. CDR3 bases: TGTGCCAGTAGTATAAGAAGTGGAACCTACGAGCAGTACTTC. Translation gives CASSIRSGTYEQYF.

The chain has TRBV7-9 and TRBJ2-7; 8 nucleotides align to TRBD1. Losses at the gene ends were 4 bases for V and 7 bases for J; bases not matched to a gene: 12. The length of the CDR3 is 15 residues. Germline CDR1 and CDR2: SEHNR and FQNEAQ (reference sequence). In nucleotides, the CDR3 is TGTGCCAGCAGCTCGGACGGGCAGGGGGCGTGGGAGCAGTACTTC. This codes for CASSSDGQGAWEQYF.

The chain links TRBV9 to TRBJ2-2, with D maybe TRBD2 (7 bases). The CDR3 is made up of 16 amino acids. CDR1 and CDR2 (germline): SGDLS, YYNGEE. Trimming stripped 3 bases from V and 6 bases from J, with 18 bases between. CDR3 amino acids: CASSDGGQYGAGELFF. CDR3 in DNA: TGTGCCAGCAGCGACGGGGGGCAGTATGGAGCCGGGGAGCTGTTTTTT.

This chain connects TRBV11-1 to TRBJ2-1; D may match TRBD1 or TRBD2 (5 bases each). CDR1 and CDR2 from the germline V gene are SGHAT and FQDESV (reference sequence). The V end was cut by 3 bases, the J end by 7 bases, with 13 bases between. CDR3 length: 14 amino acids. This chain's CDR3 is CASSLGPPVNEQFF. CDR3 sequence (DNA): TGTGCCAGCAGCTTGGGACCGCCGGTGAATGAGCAGTTCTTC.